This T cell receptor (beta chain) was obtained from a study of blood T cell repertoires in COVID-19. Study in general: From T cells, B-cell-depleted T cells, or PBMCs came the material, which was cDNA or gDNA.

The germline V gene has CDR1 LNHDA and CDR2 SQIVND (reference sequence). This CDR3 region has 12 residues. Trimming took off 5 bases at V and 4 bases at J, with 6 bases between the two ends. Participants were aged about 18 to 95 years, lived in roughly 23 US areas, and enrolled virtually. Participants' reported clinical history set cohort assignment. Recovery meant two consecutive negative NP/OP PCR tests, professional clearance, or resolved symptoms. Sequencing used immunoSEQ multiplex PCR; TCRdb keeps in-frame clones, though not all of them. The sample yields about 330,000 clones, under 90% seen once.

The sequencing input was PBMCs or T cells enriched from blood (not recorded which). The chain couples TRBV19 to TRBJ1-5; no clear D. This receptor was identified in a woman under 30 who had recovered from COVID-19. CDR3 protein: CASSPQNQPQHF. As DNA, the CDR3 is TGTGCCAGTAGTCCCCAGAATCAGCCCCAGCATTTT. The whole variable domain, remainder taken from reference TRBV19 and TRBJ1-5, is DGGITQSPKYLFRKEGQNVTLSCEQNLNHDAMYWYRQDPGQGLRLIYYSQIVNDFQKGDIAEGYSVSREKKESFPLTVTSAQKNPTAFYLCASSPQNQPQHFGDGTRLSIL.